This passage covers 5 T cell receptor beta chains from one sample sequenced in a study of low-dose radiotherapy and immunotherapy resistance in tumors (dated by TCRdb to between 2021 and 2022). Sequencing used an Illumina HiSeq 2500. Superscript III and a set of TRAV- and TRBV-specific primers were used to synthesize first-strand cDNA, so that both TCRalpha and TCRbeta chains were covered. TCRs were amplified with Phusion for roughly 20 PCR cycles using a constant-region primer together with the adapter attached to the V primers. The public reads were run again by TCRdb, first through fastp at Q25 and then through MiXCR, and only productive beta chains were kept. CDR3 protein sequences are deduplicated, and each keeps its most common genes and DNA. Present in this sample are over 65,000 distinct CDR3 sequences, 15% to 20% of which were seen just once. The ten largest clones represent 2.8% of the sample.

The time point label here, explained by the study, means: before trial treatment. The sample was PBMCs, taken before treatment. The receptors stem from a male donor with prostate cancer.

This clonotype has ten or more counts. The rearrangement links TRBV3-1 to TRBJ2-5; D remains ambiguous. This CDR3 comprises 14 residues. The germline gives CDR1 LGHDT, CDR2 YNNKEL (reference sequence). V was pared by 4 bases and J by 4 bases, with 13 bases between. CDR3 nucleotides: TGTGCCAGCAGCCGCCTGGTCGAGTTAGAGACCCAGTACTTC. Protein: CASSRLVELETQYF.

This clonotype turned up a few times. The CDR3 DNA reads as TGCAGCGTTGAAGTCACAAGGCAAGAGACCCAGTACTTC. Translating gives CSVEVTRQETQYF. V and J are TRBV29-1 and TRBJ2-5; unclear D gene. CDR1 is SQVTM, CDR2 ANQGSEA, per germline. Trimming stripped 1 base from V and 2 bases from J, with 8 bases between. The CDR3 spans 13 residues.

In this sample, this clonotype turned up many times. The chain has TRBV4-1 and TRBJ2-7; D not certain. Trimming stripped 3 bases from V and 3 bases from J, with 15 bases between. The CDR3 runs to 15 residues. Looked up from germline, CDR1 is MGHRA and CDR2 is YSYEKL. CDR3 in DNA: TGCGCCAGCAGCCAGGCCCCCAGGATTAACTACGAGCAGTACTTC. Its translation is CASSQAPRINYEQYF.

This clonotype was recorded many times. This rearrangement joins TRBV20-1 to TRBJ2-7, with D possibly TRBD2 on 6 matching bases. CDR1 is DFQATT and CDR2 is SNEGSKA in the germline V gene (reference sequence). Trimming left V 1 base short and J 0 bases short, with 16 bases between. This CDR3 contains 16 residues. This CDR3 reads CSARVGLARSSYEQYF. The CDR3 nucleotides are TGCAGTGCTAGAGTGGGGCTAGCGAGGAGCTCCTACGAGCAGTACTTC.

The chain has TRBV6-2 or TRBV6-3 and TRBJ1-1; no clear D. The V gene lost 4 bases and the J gene lost 4 bases, with 13 bases spanning the gap. Germline V gene lookup returns CDR1 MNHEY and CDR2 SVGEGT. The CDR3 consists of 14 residues. CDR3 residues: CASSSHLSSTEAFF. CDR3 coding DNA: TGTGCCAGCAGTTCCCACTTAAGTAGCACTGAAGCTTTCTTT.